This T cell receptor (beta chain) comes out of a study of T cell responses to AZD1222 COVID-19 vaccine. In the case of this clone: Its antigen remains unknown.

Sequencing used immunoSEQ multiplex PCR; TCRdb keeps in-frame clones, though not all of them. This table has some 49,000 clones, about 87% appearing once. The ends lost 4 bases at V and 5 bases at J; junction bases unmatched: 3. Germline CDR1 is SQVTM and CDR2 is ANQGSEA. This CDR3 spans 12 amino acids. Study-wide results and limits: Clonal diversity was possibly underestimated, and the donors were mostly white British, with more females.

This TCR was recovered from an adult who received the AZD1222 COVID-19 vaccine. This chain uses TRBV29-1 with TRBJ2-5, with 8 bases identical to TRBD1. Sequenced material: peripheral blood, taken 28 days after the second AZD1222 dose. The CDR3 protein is CSVAGGAETQYF. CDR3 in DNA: TGCAGCGTTGCAGGGGGCGCGGAGACCCAGTACTTC.